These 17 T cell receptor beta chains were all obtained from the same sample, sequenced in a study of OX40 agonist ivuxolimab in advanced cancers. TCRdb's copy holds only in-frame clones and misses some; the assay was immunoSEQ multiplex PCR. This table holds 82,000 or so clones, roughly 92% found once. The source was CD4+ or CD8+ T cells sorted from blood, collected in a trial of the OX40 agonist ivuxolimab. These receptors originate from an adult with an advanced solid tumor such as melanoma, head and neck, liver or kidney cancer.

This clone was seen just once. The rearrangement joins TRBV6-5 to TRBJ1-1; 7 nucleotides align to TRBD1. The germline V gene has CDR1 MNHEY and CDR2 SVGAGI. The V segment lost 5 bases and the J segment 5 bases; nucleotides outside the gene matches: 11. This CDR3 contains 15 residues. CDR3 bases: TGTGCCAGCAGTCGCCAACCCGACAGGGTAACTGAAGCTTTCTTT. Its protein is CASSRQPDRVTEAFF.

The CDR3 region has the DNA TGTGCCACCAGCAGAGACGCCCCCGGACTAGCGGACCTCTACGAGCAGTACTTC. The encoded protein is CATSRDAPGLADLYEQYF. V and J are TRBV15 and TRBJ2-7; 10 nucleotides match TRBD2. The germline gives CDR1 LNHNV, CDR2 YYDKDF (reference sequence). The J segment lost 3 bases and the V segment lost 0 bases, leaving 11 bases of the junction unmatched. The CDR3 consists of 18 residues. Supplemented by reference TRBV15 and TRBJ2-7, the full variable domain reads DAMVIQNPRYQVTQFGKPVTLSCSQTLNHNVMYWYQQKSSQAPKLLFHYYDKDFNNEADTPDNFQSRRPNTSFCFLDIRSPGLGDTAMYLCATSRDAPGLADLYEQYFGPGTRLTVT.

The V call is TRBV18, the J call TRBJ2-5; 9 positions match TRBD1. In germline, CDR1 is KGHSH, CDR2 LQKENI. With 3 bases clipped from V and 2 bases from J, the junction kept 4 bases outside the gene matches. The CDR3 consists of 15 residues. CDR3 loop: CASSPPGTGQETQYF. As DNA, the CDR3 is TGTGCCAGCTCACCTCCAGGGACAGGGCAAGAGACCCAGTACTTC. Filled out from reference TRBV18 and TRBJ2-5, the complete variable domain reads NAGVMQNPRHLVRRRGQEARLRCSPMKGHSHVYWYRQLPEEGLKFMVYLQKENIIDESGMPKERFSAEFPKEGPSILRIQQVVRGDSAAYFCASSPPGTGQETQYFGPGTRLLVL.

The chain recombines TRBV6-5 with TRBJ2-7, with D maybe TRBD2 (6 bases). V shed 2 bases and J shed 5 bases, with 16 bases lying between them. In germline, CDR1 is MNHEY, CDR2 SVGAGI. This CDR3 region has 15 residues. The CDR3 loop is CASSYAGLRPNEQYF. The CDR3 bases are TGTGCCAGCAGTTACGCGGGACTCCGCCCGAACGAGCAGTACTTC.

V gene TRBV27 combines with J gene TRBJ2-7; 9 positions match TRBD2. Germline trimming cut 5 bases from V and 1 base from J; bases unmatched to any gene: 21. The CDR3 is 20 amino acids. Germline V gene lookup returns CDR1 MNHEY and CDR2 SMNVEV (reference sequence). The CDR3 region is CASSPKPGTSGSIRSYEQYF. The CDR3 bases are TGTGCCAGCAGTCCGAAACCGGGTACTAGCGGGTCGATAAGGTCCTACGAGCAGTACTTC.

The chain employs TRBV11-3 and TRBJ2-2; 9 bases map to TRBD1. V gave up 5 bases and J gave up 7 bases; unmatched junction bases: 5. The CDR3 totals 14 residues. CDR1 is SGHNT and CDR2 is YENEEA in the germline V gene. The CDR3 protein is CASSRTGDDGELFF. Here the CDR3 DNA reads TGTGCCAGCAGCCGGACAGGGGATGACGGGGAGCTGTTTTTT.

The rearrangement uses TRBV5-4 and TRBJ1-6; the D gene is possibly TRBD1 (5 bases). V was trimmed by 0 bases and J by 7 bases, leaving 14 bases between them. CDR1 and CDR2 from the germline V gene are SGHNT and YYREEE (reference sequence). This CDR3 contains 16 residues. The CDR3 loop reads CASSLDPPGRNSPLHF. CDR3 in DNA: TGTGCCAGCAGCTTGGATCCCCCAGGGCGGAATTCACCCCTCCACTTT.

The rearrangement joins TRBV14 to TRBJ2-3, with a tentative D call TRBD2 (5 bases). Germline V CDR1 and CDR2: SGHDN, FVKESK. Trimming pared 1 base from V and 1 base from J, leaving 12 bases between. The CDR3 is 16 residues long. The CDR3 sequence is CASSQVMGVGTDTQYF. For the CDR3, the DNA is TGTGCCAGCAGCCAAGTGATGGGAGTCGGCACAGATACGCAGTATTTT.

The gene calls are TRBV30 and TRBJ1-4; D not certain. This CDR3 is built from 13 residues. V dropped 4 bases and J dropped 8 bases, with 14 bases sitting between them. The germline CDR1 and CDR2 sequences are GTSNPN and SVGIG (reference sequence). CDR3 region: CAWTAGVDEKLFF. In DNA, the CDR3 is TGTGCCTGGACCGCTGGGGTCGACGAAAAACTGTTTTTT.

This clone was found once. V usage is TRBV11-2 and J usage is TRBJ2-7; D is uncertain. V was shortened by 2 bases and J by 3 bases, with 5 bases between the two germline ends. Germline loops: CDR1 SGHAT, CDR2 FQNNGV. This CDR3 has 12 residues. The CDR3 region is CASSLNSYEQYF. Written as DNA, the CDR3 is TGTGCCAGCAGCTTAAACAGCTACGAGCAGTACTTC.

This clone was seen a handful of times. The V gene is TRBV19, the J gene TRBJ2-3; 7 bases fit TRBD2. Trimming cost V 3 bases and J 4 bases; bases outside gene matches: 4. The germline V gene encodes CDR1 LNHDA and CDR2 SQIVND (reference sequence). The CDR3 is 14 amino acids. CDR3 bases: TGTGCCAGTAGTATGGGGCTAGCGGCAGATACGCAGTATTTT. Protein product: CASSMGLAADTQYF.

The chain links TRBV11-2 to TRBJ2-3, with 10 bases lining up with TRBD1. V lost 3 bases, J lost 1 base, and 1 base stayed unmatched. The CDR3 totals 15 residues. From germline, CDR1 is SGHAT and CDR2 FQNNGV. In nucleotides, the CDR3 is TGTGCCAGCAGCTTGACAGGGGGCGGCACAGATACGCAGTATTTT. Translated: CASSLTGGGTDTQYF.

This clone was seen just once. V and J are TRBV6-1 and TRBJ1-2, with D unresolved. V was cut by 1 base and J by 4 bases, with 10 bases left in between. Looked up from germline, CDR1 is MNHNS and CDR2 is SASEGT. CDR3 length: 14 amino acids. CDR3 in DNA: TGTGCCAGCAGTGAAGGGCCCGTCACCTATGGCTACACCTTC. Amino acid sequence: CASSEGPVTYGYTF.

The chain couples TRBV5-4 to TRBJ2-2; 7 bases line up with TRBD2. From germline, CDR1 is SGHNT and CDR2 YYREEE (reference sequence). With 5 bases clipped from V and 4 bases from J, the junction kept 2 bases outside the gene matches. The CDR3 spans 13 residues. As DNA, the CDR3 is TGTGCCAGCAGGGGGGGGTTCACCGGGGAGCTGTTTTTT. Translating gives CASRGGFTGELFF.

In nucleotides, the CDR3 is TGTGCCAGCAGCCCCCCGGACGTGAGGAGAGCTTTCTTT. Translation: CASSPPDVRRAFF. This rearrangement joins TRBV2 to TRBJ1-1; no reliable D call. Germline CDR1 reads SNHLY; CDR2 reads FYNNEI. The CDR3 length is 13 residues. The germline V and J ends were trimmed by 6 bases and 10 bases, with 18 bases remaining between them.

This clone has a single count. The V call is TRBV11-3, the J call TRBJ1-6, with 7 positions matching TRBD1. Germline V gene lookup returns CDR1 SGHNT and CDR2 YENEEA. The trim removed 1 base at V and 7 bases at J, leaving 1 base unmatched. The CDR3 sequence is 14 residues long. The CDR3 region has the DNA TGTGCCAGCAGCTTAGTAGGGGGCAATTCACCCCTCCACTTT. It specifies CASSLVGGNSPLHF.

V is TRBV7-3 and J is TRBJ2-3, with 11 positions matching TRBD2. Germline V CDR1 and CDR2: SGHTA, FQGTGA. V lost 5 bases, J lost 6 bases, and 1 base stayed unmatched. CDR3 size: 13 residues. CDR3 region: CASSRTSGDTQYF. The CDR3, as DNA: TGTGCCAGCAGCCGGACTAGCGGGGATACGCAGTATTTT.